One and the same sample provided the 19 T cell receptor beta chains below, sequenced in a study of cytomegalovirus exposure and HLA in healthy donors. A multiplex PCR was run with 60 Vbeta primers and 13 Jbeta primers. Sequencing used immunoSEQ multiplex PCR; TCRdb keeps in-frame clones, though not all of them. Among about 150,000 clones listed, 65% to 80% were seen once. Sample: PBMCs. The receptor source for this set is a middle-aged man in good health and CMV-seronegative.

The J gene is TRBJ1-4, the V gene TRBV7-9; D gene ambiguous. The germline CDR1 and CDR2 sequences are SEHNR and FQNEAQ (reference sequence). V dropped 0 bases and J dropped 0 bases, with 8 bases sitting between them. This CDR3 is built from 16 residues. CDR3 bases: TGTGCCAGCAGCTTAGCTCTTACAGCAACTAATGAAAAACTGTTTTTT. Amino acid sequence: CASSLALTATNEKLFF.

The J gene is TRBJ2-3, the V gene TRBV2, with TRBD2 identical over 7 bases. Germline V gives CDR1 SNHLY, CDR2 FYNNEI. The CDR3 has 15 amino acids. The V gene end was trimmed by 1 base and the J gene end by 1 base; junction bases not matched to a gene: 2. CDR3 DNA sequence: TGTGCCAGCAGTGAAGGGCTAGCGGGCACAGATACGCAGTATTTT. Residues: CASSEGLAGTDTQYF.

The J gene is TRBJ2-5, the V gene TRBV28; D may be TRBD1 (5 bases). In germline, CDR1 is MDHEN, CDR2 SYDVKM. This CDR3 contains 12 residues. Trimming took off 8 bases at V and 2 bases at J, with 9 bases between the two ends. The CDR3 DNA reads TGTGCCAGCGCACAGGCTCAAGAGACCCAGTACTTC. Protein: CASAQAQETQYF.

This clone was detected many times. The chain has TRBV7-9 and TRBJ2-2, with TRBD2 matching over 12 bases. Germline CDR1 SEHNR, CDR2 FQNEAQ (reference sequence). The CDR3 totals 17 residues. V shed 3 bases and J 7 bases; nucleotides not matched to a gene: 9. CDR3 in DNA: TGTGCCAGCAGCTTGGAGACTAGCGGGAGTAGGGTCGGGGAGCTGTTTTTT. Its protein product is CASSLETSGSRVGELFF.

This sequence joins TRBV7-9 and TRBJ1-2; 8 bases fit TRBD1. Germline V lookup: CDR1 SEHNR, CDR2 FQNEAQ (reference sequence). The CDR3 consists of 13 residues. V was clipped by 2 bases and J by 7 bases; unmatched bases: 3. CDR3 amino acids: CASSLQGAAGYTF. DNA of the CDR3: TGTGCCAGCAGCTTACAGGGGGCGGCTGGCTACACCTTC.

This clone was recorded a few times. The V gene is TRBV5-8, the J gene TRBJ2-3; 7 bases map to TRBD2. J gave up 3 bases and V 4 bases, and 11 bases lay outside the gene matches. The CDR3 length is 16 residues. Germline V lookup: CDR1 SGHTS, CDR2 YDEGEE. The DNA of the CDR3 is TGTGCCAGCAGCGGGGTGACGGGGGGATGGACAGATACGCAGTATTTT. Encoded protein: CASSGVTGGWTDTQYF.

This rearrangement joins TRBV30 to TRBJ2-7; D gene unclear. Germline CDR1 is GTSNPN and CDR2 is SVGIG (reference sequence). Trimming left V 0 bases short and J 0 bases short, with 9 bases between. The CDR3 spans 14 residues. CDR3 in amino acids: CAWSVWAGSYEQYF. DNA of the CDR3: TGTGCCTGGAGTGTATGGGCCGGCTCCTACGAGCAGTACTTC.

V gene TRBV4-1 combines with J gene TRBJ2-2, with D possibly matching TRBD1 (5 bases). This CDR3 region has 14 residues. Germline-derived CDR1 and CDR2 are MGHRA and YSYEKL. The V end was cut by 8 bases, the J end by 4 bases, with 14 bases between. CDR3 sequence: CASRPSQVTGELFF. The CDR3 DNA follows: TGCGCCAGCCGCCCTTCACAGGTCACCGGGGAGCTGTTTTTT.

CDR3 in amino acids: CASSPPTGDEQYF. Here the CDR3 DNA reads TGTGCCAGCTCACCACCGACAGGTGACGAGCAGTACTTC. The chain recombines TRBV18 with TRBJ2-7, with D perhaps matching TRBD1 (6 bases). With 0 bases removed from V and 5 bases from J, the gap between germline ends came to 8 bases. Germline V lookup: CDR1 KGHSH, CDR2 LQKENI. The CDR3 has 13 residues.

This clone was recorded only once. DNA for the CDR3: TGTGCCAGCAGTGGCCGGACAGCCAAAAAACTGTTTTTT. It specifies CASSGRTAKKLFF. V is TRBV28 and J is TRBJ1-4, with D perhaps TRBD1 (6 bases). The V gene lost 5 bases and the J gene lost 9 bases, with 13 bases spanning the gap. The CDR3 totals 13 residues. Germline CDR1 is MDHEN and CDR2 is SYDVKM.

This clone was detected many times. J is TRBJ1-4 and V is TRBV6-5, with D perhaps TRBD1 (6 bases). Deletions cut 5 bases from V and 11 bases from J, with 21 bases between. Germline V CDR1 and CDR2: MNHEY, SVGAGI. The CDR3 spans 15 residues. The CDR3 nucleotides are TGTGCCAGCAGTCCCTCTTGGGACACAACGGGGAAACTGTTTTTT. The encoded protein is CASSPSWDTTGKLFF.

This clone was recorded a few times. This chain joins TRBV9 and TRBJ2-5, with 14 bases aligning to TRBD2. Germline CDR1 reads SGDLS; CDR2 reads YYNGEE. The CDR3 consists of 15 residues. The V segment lost 3 bases and the J segment 5 bases; nucleotides outside the gene matches: 3. CDR3 region: CASSEGTSGSETQYF. The CDR3 nucleotides read TGTGCCAGCAGCGAGGGGACTAGCGGGAGTGAGACCCAGTACTTC.

The rearrangement links TRBV4-1 to TRBJ1-4; D call uncertain. From germline, CDR1 is MGHRA and CDR2 YSYEKL. V lost 3 bases and J 7 bases, leaving 15 bases between the germline ends. This CDR3 has 15 amino acids. DNA for the CDR3: TGCGCCAGCAGCCATCAGAGCGCAAGGCTTGAAAAACTGTTTTTT. Amino acids: CASSHQSARLEKLFF.

Regarding this clone: The junction departs from germline at one end; a sequencing error may be responsible. V and J are TRBV7-9 and TRBJ2-2, with D uncertain. The CDR3 sequence is 12 residues long. Per the germline V gene, CDR1 is SEHNR and CDR2 is FQNEAQ (reference sequence). In DNA form, the CDR3 reads TGTTCCAGCCCGGAGTTCACCGGGGAGCTGTTTTTT. Translating gives CSSPEFTGELFF.

The chain has TRBV5-6 and TRBJ2-1, with TRBD2 matching over 10 bases. Losses at the gene ends were 3 bases for V and 6 bases for J; bases not matched to a gene: 12. The CDR3 spans 17 residues. Germline V gene lookup returns CDR1 SGHDT and CDR2 YYEEEE. The CDR3: CASSSDPGASGSNEQFF. CDR3 sequence (DNA): TGTGCCAGCAGCTCCGACCCCGGGGCTAGCGGGAGCAATGAGCAGTTCTTC.

The chain recombines TRBV30 with TRBJ2-5, with TRBD1 identical over 11 bases. From germline, CDR1 is GTSNPN and CDR2 SVGIG (reference sequence). The V gene end was trimmed by 5 bases and the J gene end by 5 bases; junction bases not matched to a gene: 4. The CDR3 has 13 amino acids. As DNA, the CDR3 is TGTGCCTGGGGGACAGGGGGTCCCGAGACCCAGTACTTC. This codes for CAWGTGGPETQYF.

The V gene is TRBV7-9, the J gene TRBJ2-1; 10 bases match TRBD2. This CDR3 contains 17 residues. V shed 8 bases and J 0 bases; nucleotides not matched to a gene: 10. Germline CDR1 and CDR2: SEHNR and FQNEAQ (reference sequence). CDR3 in amino acids: CASQLAGKGYSYNEQFF. Written as DNA, the CDR3 is TGTGCCAGCCAACTAGCGGGGAAGGGGTACTCCTACAATGAGCAGTTCTTC.

The chain recombines TRBV7-9 with TRBJ1-4; 7 bases line up with TRBD1. V was pared by 1 base and J by 7 bases, with 6 bases of the junction left unmatched. This CDR3 is built from 15 residues. Germline V CDR1 and CDR2: SEHNR, FQNEAQ (reference sequence). CDR3 bases: TGTGCCAGCAGCTTAGAGGTCAGGGGGGCTGAAAAACTGTTTTTT. Its protein is CASSLEVRGAEKLFF.

The chain combines TRBV13 with TRBJ2-3, with 11 bases fitting TRBD2. This CDR3 spans 16 amino acids. J was trimmed by 0 bases and V by 3 bases; bases with no gene match: 2. From germline, CDR1 is PRHDT and CDR2 FYEKMQ (reference sequence). Here the CDR3 reads CASSFTSGGSTDTQYF. CDR3 coding DNA: TGTGCCAGCAGCTTTACTAGCGGGGGTAGCACAGATACGCAGTATTTT.